This paragraph covers one T cell receptor (beta chain) sequence. Only in-frame clones appear in the TCRdb table, and some are missing; sequencing was by immunoSEQ multiplex PCR. The data show roughly 2,300,000 clones, around 92% seen once. This record comes from a study of shared clonotypes between healthy human individuals. The V gene's germline CDR1 is SNHLY and CDR2 FYNNEI. After removal of 6 bases from V and 4 bases from J, the junction contained 5 bases not matched to a gene. This CDR3 spans 13 amino acids. This TCR derives from a man aged 18 to 35 in good health. Some clones in this sample may be carry-over from other donors' samples. The material sequenced was naive CD4+ T cells from PBMCs. Stated subset: CD45RA+ positively selected. The chain employs TRBV2 and TRBJ2-7, with 8 bases fitting TRBD1. CDR3: CASRQGVSYEQYF. CDR3 DNA: TGTGCCAGCAGACAGGGGGTCTCGTACGAGCAGTACTTC.